This paragraph covers one T cell receptor (beta chain) sequence. Cohort assignment relied on participant-reported clinical history. The sample comes from a study of blood T cell repertoires in COVID-19. Overall study context: COVID-19 samples collected from the United States, Italy and Spain covered acute and convalescent phases.

The CDR3 has 13 residues. Germline CDR1 and CDR2: SGHNT and YYREEE (reference sequence). V gave up 5 bases and J gave up 4 bases, with 12 bases separating them. As originally analysed: Scientists estimated how many nucleated cells there were by amplifying reference gene primers. Produced via immunoSEQ multiplex PCR; TCRdb's table is partial and in-frame only. V and J calls and clone size follow that table, whereas D and trimming were derived from the DNA. Of under 200,000 clones in the sample, roughly 83% are singletons; the top ten hold roughly 13%. The genes are TRBV5-4 and TRBJ2-5, with D uncertain. Material: PBMCs or T cells enriched from blood (not recorded which). The sequence derives from a woman between 55 and 75 years old who had recovered from COVID-19. The CDR3 loop is CASRSLPGETQYF. In nucleotides, the CDR3 is TGTGCCAGCAGATCCCTGCCGGGAGAGACCCAGTACTTC.